This T cell receptor beta chain was retrieved from a study of T cell responses to AZD1222 COVID-19 vaccine. In the study overall: Recipients boosted at about 4 weeks or about 12 weeks are pooled. Findings and caveats of the study: Nearly half of spike-specific TCRs reportedly target unmutated variant regions. The donor cohort was predominantly white British with a female majority, and clonal diversity may have been underestimated. Distributed over spike, vaccine-associated CD4 TCRs predominated at 160-218 and 743-854.

Germline CDR1 is SGHNT and CDR2 is YENEEA. CDR3 length: 14 residues. Losses at the gene ends were 7 bases for V and 6 bases for J; bases not matched to a gene: 5. The method was immunoSEQ multiplex PCR; TCRdb's version includes in-frame clones alone and lacks a portion of them. The profile shows about 100,000 clones, around nine tenths of them singletons. About this clone: Its antigen is still unknown.

The sequences come from peripheral blood, collected on day 0 of AZD1222 vaccination. The gene calls are TRBV11-3 and TRBJ2-1, with TRBD2 matching 11 bases. The receptor comes from an adult in good health. The DNA for the CDR3 is TGTGCCAGCAACCCTCTAGCGGGAGGCAATGAGCAGTTCTTC. Its translation: CASNPLAGGNEQFF.